This TCR beta chain was sequenced during a study of preoperative IRX-2 immunotherapy in early breast cancer. Treatment given: preoperative locoregional IRX-2 cytokine immunotherapy. This phase Ib study tested locoregional IRX-2 cytokine immunotherapy given before surgery. This clone was found a few times. Generated by immunoSEQ multiplex PCR, the TCRdb table keeps only in-frame clones and is missing some. Among fewer than 35,000 clones listed, approximately 89% were seen once. The origin of this receptor is a human donor with breast cancer. The sample in question was tumor tissue, obtained after IRX-2 immunotherapy.

The CDR3 reads CASSVGYRDEQFF. DNA for the CDR3: TGTGCCAGCAGTGTTGGGTACAGGGATGAGCAGTTCTTC. The gene calls are TRBV6-8 and TRBJ2-1; a weak D match, TRBD1 (6 bases). This CDR3 spans 13 amino acids. Trimming shortened V by 5 bases and J by 8 bases, and 13 bases separated the two germline ends. Germline-derived CDR1 and CDR2 are MNHGY and SAAAGT.